The 18 T cell receptor beta chains presented below share a single source sample, sequenced in a study of breast tumors, draining lymph nodes, adjacent tissues. Breast cancer patients provided tissue from their axillary draining lymph nodes. In TCRdb, the multiplex PCR reads were re-called with MiXCR into one record per CDR3 protein. The table has about 270,000 distinct CDR3 sequences, around 31% seen once. Sequenced input: axillary lymph node tissue. These receptor sequences come from a female donor with breast cancer. Some clones in this sample may be carry-over from other donors' samples.

At least ten counts were recorded for this clonotype. The chain links TRBV5-1 to TRBJ2-5; 13 bases are a match to TRBD2. CDR3 length: 15 amino acids. J gave up 5 bases and V 9 bases, and 10 bases lay outside the gene matches. Per germline, CDR1 SGHRS and CDR2 YFSETQ. CDR3 nucleotide sequence: TGCGCCACTGGACTAGCGGGAGACCAGGGGGAGACCCAGTACTTC. Its protein product is CATGLAGDQGETQYF.

This clonotype has a count of ten or more. The rearrangement uses TRBV9 and TRBJ2-1, with 10 bases fitting TRBD2. Germline assignment: CDR1 SGDLS and CDR2 YYNGEE. V trimming: 2 bases; J trimming: 6 bases; junction bases outside the gene matches: 11. The CDR3 has 17 residues. The CDR3 sequence: CASSVPSGSDGSNEQFF. CDR3 DNA: TGTGCCAGCAGCGTCCCTAGCGGGAGTGACGGTAGCAATGAGCAGTTCTTC.

This clonotype was recorded many times. The J gene is TRBJ1-2, the V gene TRBV14, with a possible D match to TRBD1 (6 bases). Trimming removed 1 base from V and 2 bases from J, with 26 bases in between. Germline values: CDR1 SGHDN, CDR2 FVKESK. This CDR3 region has 20 residues. The chain's CDR3 is CASSQGWGAGRAAPNYGYTF. In DNA form, the CDR3 reads TGTGCCAGCAGCCAAGGCTGGGGGGCCGGGAGAGCTGCTCCAAACTATGGCTACACCTTC.

In this sample, this clonotype turned up a few times. The V and J genes are TRBV27 and TRBJ2-7; possible D gene TRBD2, 5 bases. The CDR3 spans 15 residues. V was pared by 4 bases and J by 0 bases, with 13 bases between. The V gene's germline CDR1 is MNHEY and CDR2 SMNVEV (reference sequence). The CDR3, as DNA: TGTGCCAGCAGTTGGGAAGAGGGCCCCTCCTACGAGCAGTACTTC. Encoded protein: CASSWEEGPSYEQYF.

This clonotype was found many times. This rearrangement joins TRBV6-2 or TRBV6-3 to TRBJ1-5; 7 nucleotides align to TRBD1. V trimming: 5 bases; J trimming: 1 base; junction bases outside the gene matches: 5. Germline lookup yields CDR1 MNHEY and CDR2 SVGEGT. The CDR3 sequence is 15 residues long. The CDR3 reads CASSRGQTSNQPQHF. CDR3 sequence (DNA): TGTGCCAGCAGTAGGGGACAGACAAGCAATCAGCCCCAGCATTTT.

The table lists this clonotype with many counts. The rearrangement uses TRBV11-2 and TRBJ1-2, with D unclear. Germline V gives CDR1 SGHAT, CDR2 FQNNGV. Trimming shortened V by 1 base and J by 2 bases, and 8 bases separated the two germline ends. The CDR3 sequence is 14 residues long. Here the CDR3 DNA reads TGTGCCAGCAGCTTAGGAGCCGGGAACTATGGCTACACCTTC. This translates into CASSLGAGNYGYTF.

This clonotype has just one count. A clone one base away is much larger, so this may be a read error. The chain couples TRBV4-3 to TRBJ2-3; 8 bases line up with TRBD2. This CDR3 has 16 amino acids. In germline, CDR1 is LGHNA, CDR2 YSLEER. V was pared by 1 base and J by 2 bases, with 5 bases of the junction left unmatched. The DNA for the CDR3 is TGCGCCAGCAGCCAAGTAAGCGGGAGAGACACAGATACGCAGTATTTT. Its translation: CASSQVSGRDTDTQYF.

This clonotype was seen only a few times. A read error may explain this, as a much larger clone is one base away. J is TRBJ2-5 and V is TRBV7-9; possibly TRBD1 for D (6 bases). This CDR3 has 17 residues. Per germline, CDR1 SEHNR and CDR2 FQNEAQ (reference sequence). The CDR3 sequence is CASSLVPMTGYQEPQYF. The CDR3 nucleotides read TGTGCCAGCAGCTTAGTCCCAATGACAGGATATCAAGAGCCCCAGTACTTC.

This clonotype has a handful of counts. The V call is TRBV5-4, the J call TRBJ2-2; D assignment may be TRBD1 or TRBD2 (5 bases each). Germline assignment: CDR1 SGHNT and CDR2 YYREEE (reference sequence). V gave up 7 bases and J gave up 4 bases, with 20 bases separating them. The CDR3 length is 16 residues. CDR3 in DNA: TGTGCCAGCTCCTACCCCCGGGACGGGATCACCGGGGAGCTGTTTTTT. Amino acid sequence: CASSYPRDGITGELFF. The variable domain in full, with the rest retrieved from reference TRBV5-4 and TRBJ2-2, is ETGVTQSPTHLIKTRGQQVTLRCSSQSGHNTVSWYQQALGQGPQFIFQYYREEENGRGNFPPRFSGLQFPNYSSELNVNALELDDSALYLCASSYPRDGITGELFFGEGSRLTVL.

This clonotype showed up many times. J is TRBJ1-3 and V is TRBV5-1; the D is unclear. There are 12 residues in the CDR3. V was clipped by 8 bases and J by 0 bases, with 6 bases between them. Germline V gene sequence: CDR1 SGHRS, CDR2 YFSETQ. This chain's CDR3 is CASSGSGNTIYF. For the CDR3, the DNA is TGCGCCAGTTCCGGCTCTGGAAACACCATATATTTT. Together with reference TRBV5-1 and TRBJ1-3, the CDR3 gives the full variable domain: KAGVTQTPRYLIKTRGQQVTLSCSPISGHRSVSWYQQTPGQGLQFLFEYFSETQRNKGNFPGRFSGRQFSNSRSEMNVSTLELGDSALYLCASSGSGNTIYFGEGSWLTVV.

Notes on this clonotype: One junction end disagrees with the germline gene, perhaps due to a read error. The gene calls are TRBV7-3 and TRBJ2-2; unclear D gene. From germline, CDR1 is SGHTA and CDR2 FQGTGA. The CDR3 has 12 residues. The CDR3 is CASSFGSRALVF. DNA for the CDR3: TGTGCCAGCAGCTTCGGGTCCCGGGCTTTGGTTTTT.

The chain employs TRBV10-1 and TRBJ1-3, with 8 bases matching TRBD1. Trimming removed 6 bases from V and 0 bases from J; junction bases left unmatched: 10. Germline CDR1 reads WNHNN; CDR2 reads SYGVQD (reference sequence). The CDR3 extends over 17 amino acids. CDR3 sequence reads: CASRPDRVSISGNTIYF. As DNA, the CDR3 is TGCGCCAGCAGACCGGACAGGGTGTCAATCTCTGGAAACACCATATATTTT.

This chain uses TRBV20-1 with TRBJ1-2, with a tentative D call TRBD1 (6 bases). The CDR3 loop spans 13 amino acids. Deletions cut 5 bases from V and 5 bases from J, with 15 bases between. The V gene's germline CDR1 is DFQATT and CDR2 SNEGSKA (reference sequence). CDR3 amino acids: CSAPAGGAYGYTF. CDR3 DNA sequence: TGCAGTGCTCCGGCGGGGGGCGCGTATGGCTACACCTTC.

At least ten counts were recorded for this clonotype. V usage is TRBV11-3 and J usage is TRBJ2-3, with TRBD2 matching over 9 bases. The CDR3 spans 16 residues. The J segment lost 0 bases and the V segment lost 1 base, leaving 2 bases of the junction unmatched. In germline, CDR1 is SGHNT, CDR2 YENEEA. CDR3 coding DNA: TGTGCCAGCAGCTTAGGACTAGCGGTTAGCACAGATACGCAGTATTTT. Translating it yields CASSLGLAVSTDTQYF. The whole variable domain, filled in from reference TRBV11-3 and TRBJ2-3, reads EAGVVQSPRYKIIEKKQPVAFWCNPISGHNTLYWYLQNLGQGPELLIRYENEEAVDDSQLPKDRFSAERLKGVDSTLKIQPAELGDSAVYLCASSLGLAVSTDTQYFGPGTRLTVL.

Turning to this clonotype: In this CDR3 the conserved last residue, phenylalanine or tryptophan, is missing, so a read error is likely. The rearrangement joins TRBV6-6 to TRBJ2-7; tentatively, D is TRBD2 (6 bases). Trimming stripped 7 bases from V and 5 bases from J, with 9 bases between. Germline assignment: CDR1 MNHNY and CDR2 SVGAGI (reference sequence). The CDR3 runs 11 residues. Written as DNA, the CDR3 is TGTGCCAGCAAAGGCGGGGACGAGCAGTACCTC. Translated: CASKGGDEQYL.

This clonotype was counted at least ten times. V usage is TRBV5-1 and J usage is TRBJ2-3, with a weak D call TRBD2 (6 bases). This CDR3 has 17 amino acids. CDR1 SGHRS and CDR2 YFSETQ come from the germline V gene. Trimming cost V 4 bases and J 0 bases, with 18 bases left between them. CDR3: CASSPDRGARSTDTQYF. The CDR3 DNA reads TGCGCCAGCAGCCCGGATCGCGGGGCCCGAAGCACAGATACGCAGTATTTT.

This clonotype has just a few counts. The V call is TRBV4-1, the J call TRBJ2-3; 7 nucleotides align to TRBD1. V lost 3 bases to trimming and J lost 4 bases; unmatched junction nucleotides: 13. CDR1 is MGHRA and CDR2 is YSYEKL in the germline V gene. The CDR3 contains 17 residues. The CDR3 DNA is TGCGCCAGCAGCCATAGGATACAGGGGAGCAGCGCAGATACGCAGTATTTT. It is translated as CASSHRIQGSSADTQYF.

This clonotype was observed a handful of times. This may come from a read error, since a much larger clone is one base off. The V call is TRBV7-6, the J call TRBJ2-1; 15 nucleotides line up with TRBD2. The trim removed 4 bases at V and 8 bases at J, leaving 12 bases unmatched. The CDR3 totals 18 residues. Germline assignment: CDR1 SGHVS and CDR2 FNYEAQ. In DNA, the CDR3 is TGTGCCAGCAGCTCCCGGACTAGCGGGAGGGCGGTCGCCCATGAGCAGTTCTTC. Translated, it gives CASSSRTSGRAVAHEQFF.